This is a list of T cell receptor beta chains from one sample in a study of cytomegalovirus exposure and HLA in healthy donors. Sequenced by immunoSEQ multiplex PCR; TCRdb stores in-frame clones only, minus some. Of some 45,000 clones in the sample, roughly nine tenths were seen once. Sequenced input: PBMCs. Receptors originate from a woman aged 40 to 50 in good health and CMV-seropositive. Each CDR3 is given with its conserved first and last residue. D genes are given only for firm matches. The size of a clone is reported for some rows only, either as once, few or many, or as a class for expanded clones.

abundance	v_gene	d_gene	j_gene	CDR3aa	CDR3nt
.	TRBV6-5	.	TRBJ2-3	CATLRGAGADTQYF	TGTGCCACCCTCCGGGGGGCCGGGGCAGATACGCAGTATTTT
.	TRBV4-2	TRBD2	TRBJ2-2	CASTKTSGRAVPGELFF	TGTGCCAGCACAAAGACTAGCGGGAGGGCCGTGCCCGGGGAGCTGTTTTTT
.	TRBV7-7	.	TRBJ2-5	CASSLGTEEETQYF	TGTGCTAGCAGCTTAGGGACGGAGGAAGAGACCCAGTACTTC
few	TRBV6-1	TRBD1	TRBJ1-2	CASSDLGQGVYGYTF	TGTGCCAGCAGTGATTTGGGCCAGGGGGTCTATGGCTACACCTTC
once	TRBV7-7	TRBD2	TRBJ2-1	CASSLGLAGAGDEQFF	TGTGCCAGCAGCCTGGGACTAGCGGGGGCCGGGGATGAGCAGTTCTTC
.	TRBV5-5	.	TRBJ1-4	CASRYQGSTNEKLFF	TGTGCCAGCAGATACCAGGGCTCCACTAATGAAAAACTGTTTTTT
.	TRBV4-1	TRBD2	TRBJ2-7	CASSALAEYEQYF	TGCGCCAGCAGCGCACTAGCGGAATACGAGCAGTACTTC
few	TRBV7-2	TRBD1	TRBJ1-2	CASSLSGDRGRGYTF	TGTGCCAGCAGCTTGAGCGGGGACAGGGGGCGCGGCTACACCTTC
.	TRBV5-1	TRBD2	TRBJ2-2	CASSWSSGRTGELFF	TGCGCCAGCAGCTGGAGTAGCGGGAGGACCGGGGAGCTGTTTTTT
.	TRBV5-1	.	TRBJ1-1	CASSLARGVNTEAFF	TGCGCCAGCAGCTTGGCCAGGGGTGTTAACACTGAAGCTTTCTTT
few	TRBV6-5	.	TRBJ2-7	CASSYDRSLYEQYF	TGTGCCAGCAGTTATGACAGGAGCCTCTACGAGCAGTACTTC
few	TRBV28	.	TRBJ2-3	CASGAWATTDTQYF	TGTGCCAGCGGGGCATGGGCGACCACAGATACGCAGTATTTT
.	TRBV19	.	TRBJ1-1	CASSLASNTEAFF	TGTGCCAGTAGTCTGGCTTCGAACACTGAAGCTTTCTTT
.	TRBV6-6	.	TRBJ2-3	CASSSQGSTDTQYF	TGTGCCAGCAGTTCTCAGGGGTCGACAGATACGCAGTATTTT
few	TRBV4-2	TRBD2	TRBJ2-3	CASSQELAGGRQDTQYF	TGTGCCAGCAGCCAGGAACTAGCGGGGGGTCGTCAAGATACGCAGTATTTT
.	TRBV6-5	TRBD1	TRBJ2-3	CASSYSQGVRTDTQYF	TGTGCCAGCAGTTACTCACAGGGGGTGAGGACAGATACGCAGTATTTT
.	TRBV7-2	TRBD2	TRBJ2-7	CASSLTSGYEQYF	TGTGCCAGCAGCTTAACTAGCGGCTACGAGCAGTACTTC
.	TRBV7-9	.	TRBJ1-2	CASSLGQSQGGYTF	TGTGCCAGCAGCCTGGGACAATCTCAAGGAGGCTACACCTTC
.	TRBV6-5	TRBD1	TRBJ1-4	CASSRTGREKLFF	TGTGCCAGCAGTCGGACAGGTCGGGAAAAACTGTTTTTT
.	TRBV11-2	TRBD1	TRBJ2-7	CASSLTGVYYEQYF	TGTGCCAGCAGCTTGACAGGGGTATACTACGAGCAGTACTTC
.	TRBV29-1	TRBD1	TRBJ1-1	CSVQGQGFGTEAFF	TGCAGCGTTCAGGGACAGGGCTTTGGCACTGAAGCTTTCTTT
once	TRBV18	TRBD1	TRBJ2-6	CASSTYQGEGSGANVLTF	TGTGCCAGCTCAACCTACCAGGGGGAAGGATCTGGGGCCAACGTCCTGACTTTC
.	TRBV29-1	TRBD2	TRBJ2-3	CSVMGLAEITDTQYF	TGCAGCGTGATGGGACTAGCGGAAATCACAGATACGCAGTATTTT
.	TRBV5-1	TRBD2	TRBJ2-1	CASSLAPSGDYNEQFF	TGCGCCAGCAGCTTGGCTCCTAGCGGGGACTACAATGAGCAGTTCTTC
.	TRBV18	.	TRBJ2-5	CASSPKQQETQYF	TGTGCCAGCTCACCAAAACAGCAAGAGACCCAGTACTTC
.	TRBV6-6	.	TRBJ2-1	CASEGTSGLNEQFF	TGTGCCAGCGAGGGGACTTCGGGGCTAAATGAGCAGTTCTTC
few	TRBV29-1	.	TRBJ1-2	CSVEYSDGYTF	TGCAGCGTTGAATACTCGGATGGCTACACCTTC
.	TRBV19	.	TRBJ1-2	CASSIFTGYGYTF	TGTGCCAGTAGTATCTTTACCGGCTATGGCTACACCTTC
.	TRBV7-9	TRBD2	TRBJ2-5	CASSLEASGETQYF	TGTGCCAGCAGCTTAGAGGCTAGCGGGGAGACCCAGTACTTC
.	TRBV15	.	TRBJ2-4	CATSRETGSQNIQYF	TGTGCCACCAGCAGAGAAACCGGGAGCCAAAACATTCAGTACTTC
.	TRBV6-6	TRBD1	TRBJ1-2	CASSTGTGGVFGYTF	TGTGCCAGCAGTACTGGGACAGGGGGCGTTTTTGGCTACACCTTC
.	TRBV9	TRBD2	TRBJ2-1	CASSVVGLAVFNEQFF	TGTGCCAGCAGCGTAGTTGGACTAGCGGTTTTCAATGAGCAGTTCTTC
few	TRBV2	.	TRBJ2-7	CASRKGTDLFSEQYF	TGTGCCAGCCGGAAAGGGACTGATCTGTTCAGCGAGCAGTACTTC
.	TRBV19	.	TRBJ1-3	CASQQLRGNTIYF	TGTGCCAGTCAACAGCTTCGTGGAAACACCATATATTTT
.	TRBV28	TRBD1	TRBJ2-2	CASSFRTGLTGELFF	TGTGCCAGCAGTTTCCGGACAGGGCTCACCGGGGAGCTGTTTTTT
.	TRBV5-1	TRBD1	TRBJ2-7	CASSIGQAPSYEQYF	TGCGCCAGCAGCATCGGACAGGCTCCTTCCTACGAGCAGTACTTC
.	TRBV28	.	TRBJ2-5	CATGGDGDWYQETQYF	TGTGCCACCGGCGGGGACGGGGATTGGTACCAAGAGACCCAGTACTTC
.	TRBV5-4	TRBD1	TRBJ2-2	CASSSRDSRAGELFF	TGTGCCAGCAGCAGCCGGGACAGTCGCGCCGGGGAGCTGTTTTTT
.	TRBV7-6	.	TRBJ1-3	CASSLTLSTASSGNTIYF	TGTGCCAGCAGCCTAACCCTATCGACAGCGTCTTCTGGAAACACCATATATTTT
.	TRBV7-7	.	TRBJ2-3	CASSLAGLLTDTQYF	TGTGCCAGCAGCTTAGCGGGACTCCTCACAGATACGCAGTATTTT
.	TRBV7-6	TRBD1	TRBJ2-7	CASSFGTGTEQYF	TGTGCCAGCAGCTTCGGGACAGGGACCGAGCAGTACTTC
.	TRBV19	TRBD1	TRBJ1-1	CASIRTGGNTEAFF	TGTGCCAGTATCCGGACAGGGGGCAACACTGAAGCTTTCTTT
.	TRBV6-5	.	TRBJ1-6	CASSLDRSNSPLHF	TGTGCCAGCAGTTTAGACAGGTCAAATTCACCCCTCCACTTT
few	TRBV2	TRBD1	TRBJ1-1	CASCPTGGVVTEAFF	TGTGCCAGCTGCCCGACAGGGGGCGTGGTCACTGAAGCTTTCTTT
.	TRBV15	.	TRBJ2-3	CATSLTLGADTQYF	TGTGCCACCAGCCTTACCCTCGGAGCAGATACGCAGTATTTT
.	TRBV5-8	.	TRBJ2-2	CASSTGQNTGELFF	TGTGCCAGCAGCACTGGACAGAACACCGGGGAGCTGTTTTTT
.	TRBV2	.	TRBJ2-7	CASEGGVKGDEQYF	TGTGCCAGTGAAGGGGGGGTAAAGGGGGACGAGCAGTACTTC
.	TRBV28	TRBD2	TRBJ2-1	CASSLMGGAGANNEQFF	TGTGCCAGCAGTTTAATGGGCGGCGCGGGAGCAAACAATGAGCAGTTCTTC
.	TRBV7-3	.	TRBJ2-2	CASSRPGTGELFF	TGTGCCAGCAGCCGGCCCGGGACCGGGGAGCTGTTTTTT
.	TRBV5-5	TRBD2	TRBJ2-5	CASSLARTSGRVETQYF	TGTGCCAGCAGCTTGGCCAGGACTAGCGGGAGAGTAGAGACCCAGTACTTC
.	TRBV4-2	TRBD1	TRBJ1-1	CASSQARKARGHTEAFF	TGTGCCAGCAGCCAAGCCAGGAAAGCCAGGGGGCACACTGAAGCTTTCTTT
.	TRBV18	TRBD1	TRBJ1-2	CASSPGRQGESYGYTF	TGTGCCAGCTCACCAGGAAGACAGGGGGAGAGCTATGGCTACACCTTC
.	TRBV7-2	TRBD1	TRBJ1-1	CASSLEQGVGTEAFF	TGTGCCAGCAGCTTAGAGCAGGGGGTGGGCACTGAAGCTTTCTTT
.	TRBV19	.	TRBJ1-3	CASSIERWADSGNTIYF	TGTGCCAGTAGTATAGAACGCTGGGCAGACTCTGGAAACACCATATATTTT
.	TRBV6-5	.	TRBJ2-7	CASSYSRDYEQYF	TGTGCCAGCAGTTACTCGCGGGATTACGAGCAGTACTTC
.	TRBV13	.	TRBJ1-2	CASSFRLTNGYGYTF	TGTGCCAGCAGCTTCCGACTCACAAACGGCTATGGCTACACCTTC
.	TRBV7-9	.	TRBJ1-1	CASSFGRNTEAFF	TGTGCCAGCAGCTTTGGGAGGAACACTGAAGCTTTCTTT
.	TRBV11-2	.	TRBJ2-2	CASGQSNTGELFF	TGTGCCAGCGGCCAGTCGAACACCGGGGAGCTGTTTTTT
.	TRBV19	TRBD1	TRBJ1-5	CASSLQGGNQPQHF	TGTGCCAGTAGCTTACAGGGGGGCAATCAGCCCCAGCATTTT